The TCR beta chain described here comes from a study of T cell responses to AZD1222 COVID-19 vaccine. As for the study in general: The analysis combined second doses at about 4 or about 12 weeks. General observations from the study: Repertoires were obtained solely post-peak T cell response. As reported, nearly half of all spike-specific TCRs target variant regions that are unmutated. Clonal diversity was possibly underestimated, and white British individuals and females predominated among donors.

Trimming removed 6 bases from V and 6 bases from J; junction bases left unmatched: 18. Germline lookup yields CDR1 MNHEY and CDR2 SMNVEV (reference sequence). This CDR3 spans 18 amino acids. This clone was seen just once. Its antigen remains unidentified. Generated by immunoSEQ multiplex PCR, the TCRdb table keeps only in-frame clones and is missing some. This table has 120,000 or so clones, roughly 92% appearing once. The chain employs TRBV27 and TRBJ1-5; 9 bases map to TRBD1. This TCR came from an adult in good health. The sample was peripheral blood, taken on day 0 of AZD1222 vaccination. CDR3 sequence (DNA): TGTGCCAGCAGCATAACAGCCACCGGGACAGGGATGGGTCAGCCCCAGCATTTT. This translates into CASSITATGTGMGQPQHF.